The clone carrying this TCR beta chain showed up just a few times. The target antigen is unknown. Individuals with alopecia areata gave both lesional scalp punch biopsies and peripheral blood for collection. Trimming left V 2 bases short and J 5 bases short, with 16 bases between. The CDR3 is 15 residues long. From germline, CDR1 is SGHRS and CDR2 YFSETQ. This sample was taken from a study of CD8+ T cells in alopecia areata. Study-level points and caveats: Normal-skin resident alphabeta T cells also appear among scalp sample sequences.

Reverse transcribed after extraction, RNA yielded cDNA as the sequencing template. The data were produced by immunoSEQ multiplex PCR, yet TCRdb's version contains in-frame clones alone and is incomplete. The profile shows 110,000 to 150,000 clones, approximately 51% of them singletons. This receptor was taken from a human donor with alopecia areata. The chain is built from TRBV5-1 and TRBJ2-5; possibly TRBD1 for D (5 bases). Sequencing used CD4+ T cells sorted from blood, obtained at week 0. CDR3 residues: CASSFGAGPRETQYF. Written as DNA, the CDR3 is TGCGCCAGCAGCTTTGGGGCAGGACCCAGGGAGACCCAGTACTTC.